The T cell receptor beta chain described here comes from a study of cytomegalovirus exposure and HLA in healthy donors. On this clone itself: Its target is unknown.

Each donor's status was that of a healthy bone marrow donor. The study sampled nominally healthy donors, though unrecorded immune exposures were likely. The germline V gene encodes CDR1 SNHLY and CDR2 FYNNEI. Trimming took 4 bases from V and 5 from J, leaving 11 bases between them. CDR3 length: 14 residues. Study-wide results and limits: According to an earlier analysis, most TCR beta V segments yielded productive rearrangements about 90% or about 30% of the time. Most CMV-associated TCR beta chains appeared HLA-restricted in a later analysis.

The PCR contained 60 Vbeta and 13 Jbeta primers. The method was immunoSEQ multiplex PCR; TCRdb's version includes in-frame clones alone and lacks a portion of them. The profile covers about 90,000 clones, with around 78% appearing a single time and 3.5% to 5.5% taken by the ten largest. The sample taken for sequencing was PBMCs. This receptor was identified in a woman in her forties in good health and CMV-seropositive. The gene calls are TRBV2 and TRBJ2-2; possible D gene TRBD2, 5 bases. The CDR3: CASSVTDLTGELFF. The CDR3 nucleotides are TGTGCCAGCAGTGTTACGGACTTGACCGGGGAGCTGTTTTTT.